This T cell receptor beta chain came from a study of control samples from healthy donors and cancer patients. The CDR3 extends over 16 amino acids. Trimming cost V 4 bases and J 3 bases; bases outside gene matches: 7. Germline V gene sequence: CDR1 LNHDA, CDR2 SQIVND (reference sequence). The data were produced by immunoSEQ multiplex PCR, yet TCRdb's version contains in-frame clones alone and is incomplete. The sample yields 100,000 to 150,000 clones, just over 90% seen once. The chain uses TRBV19 and TRBJ1-5; 9 bases match TRBD1. Input material: PBMCs. This clonotype originated in a man aged 45-65 years with head and neck cancer. The CDR3 sequence is CASSRQGGLPNQPQHF. In DNA form, the CDR3 reads TGTGCCAGTAGTAGACAGGGGGGTCTTCCCAATCAGCCCCAGCATTTT.